This TCR beta chain was captured in a study of T cells in Graves' hyperthyroidism and ophthalmopathy. The wider study: At the time of initial diagnosis and before any treatment, peripheral blood was collected.

This clonotype was found many times. RNA transcripts were the template for amplifying TCR beta CDR3 regions. The TCR CDR3 first-round RT-PCR relied on the HTBI primer set. TCRdb reprocessed the multiplex PCR reads with MiXCR, giving one entry per CDR3 protein. The sample consists of hundreds of thousands of distinct CDR3 sequences, approximately 14% of them appearing once. The sequenced material came from blood. The TCR was taken from a woman aged 30 to 39 with Graves' hyperthyroidism that later progressed to Graves' ophthalmopathy.

The CDR3 is CASSSGQASYEQYF. CDR3 bases: TGTGCCAGCAGTTCGGGACAGGCTTCCTACGAGCAGTACTTC. This chain joins TRBV27 and TRBJ2-7, with 8 bases aligning to TRBD1. The length of the CDR3 is 14 residues. Germline V gives CDR1 MNHEY, CDR2 SMNVEV (reference sequence). The V and J ends lost 4 bases and 1 base, in that order; junction bases with no gene match: 3.